A single sample gave rise to the 32 T cell receptor beta chains below, sequenced in a study of T cells after yellow fever vaccination. TCRdb recomputed calls from the 5' RACE reads with MiXCR, one row per CDR3 protein. The sample lists fewer than 650,000 distinct CDR3 sequences; around a fifth were seen once. The sequencing here drew on PBMCs, taken approximately 22 days after the first yellow fever vaccination. The receptors stem from a man aged 18 to 30 who received the YFV17D yellow fever vaccine.

The chain joins TRBV10-3 to TRBJ2-2; the D gene is possibly TRBD1 (5 bases). Germline assignment: CDR1 ENHRY and CDR2 SYGVKD. CDR3 size: 17 residues. V lost 6 bases to trimming and J lost 2 bases, with 19 bases between them. The CDR3 sequence is CAISEGVTPPNTGELFF. The CDR3 DNA sequence: TGTGCCATCAGCGAAGGGGTTACCCCCCCCAACACCGGGGAGCTGTTTTTT.

This clonotype was seen a handful of times. V usage is TRBV27 and J usage is TRBJ2-1, with a weak D call TRBD1 (6 bases). The V and J ends lost 4 bases and 5 bases respectively, with 9 bases between them. The CDR3 is made up of 13 amino acids. Germline-derived CDR1 and CDR2 are MNHEY and SMNVEV (reference sequence). DNA for the CDR3: TGTGCCAGCAGTTACGGACAGAACAATGAGCAGTTCTTC. As protein: CASSYGQNNEQFF.

This chain joins TRBV23-1 and TRBJ1-2, with D possibly TRBD1 on 5 matching bases. TRBV23-1 is noted as an ORF with a role that remains uncertain. This CDR3 comprises 14 residues. V gave up 4 bases and J gave up 4 bases, with 13 bases separating them. CDR3 bases: TGCGCCAGCAGTCTTGCGAAGGGGCTCTATGGCTACACCTTC. The encoded protein is CASSLAKGLYGYTF.

The CDR3 nucleotides are TGCGCCAGCAGCTTGCCCCCCAGCACCCTTGACGAGCAGTACTTC. The encoded protein is CASSLPPSTLDEQYF. The chain couples TRBV5-1 to TRBJ2-7; unclear D gene. Germline CDR1 reads SGHRS; CDR2 reads YFSETQ. The V end was cut by 1 base, the J end by 5 bases, with 16 bases between. The CDR3 has 15 amino acids.

The chain is built from TRBV12-3 or TRBV12-4 and TRBJ1-2, with D perhaps TRBD1 (5 bases). V lost 6 bases and J lost 5, with 13 bases in between. The CDR3 totals 13 residues. The CDR3 region has the DNA TGTGCCAGCAGCCCCGGGACCATGTATGGCTACACCTTC. It is translated as CASSPGTMYGYTF.

The rearrangement uses TRBV10-3 and TRBJ1-1; 7 bases align to TRBD1. The CDR3 length is 15 residues. Germline values: CDR1 ENHRY, CDR2 SYGVKD. With 4 bases clipped from V and 3 bases from J, the junction kept 8 bases outside the gene matches. CDR3 in amino acids: CAISGQGKRDTEAFF. The CDR3 DNA reads TGTGCCATCAGTGGACAGGGAAAGCGGGACACTGAAGCTTTCTTT.

The J gene is TRBJ1-5, the V gene TRBV12-3 or TRBV12-4; possible D gene TRBD1, 6 bases. V was shortened by 5 bases and J by 7 bases, with 12 bases between the two germline ends. The CDR3 runs to 13 residues. CDR3 residues: CASSLQGLQPQHF. The CDR3 DNA is TGTGCCAGCAGTCTACAGGGTCTCCAGCCCCAGCATTTT.

This clonotype was found a few times. V usage is TRBV7-2 and J usage is TRBJ2-1, with 9 bases matching TRBD1. The CDR3 has 16 amino acids. CDR1 SGHTA and CDR2 FQGNSA come from the germline V gene. Trimming cost V 6 bases and J 0 bases; bases outside gene matches: 6. The CDR3 region is CASSGQGKSSYNEQFF. The CDR3 region has the DNA TGTGCCAGCAGTGGACAGGGGAAAAGCTCCTACAATGAGCAGTTCTTC.

The gene calls are TRBV2 and TRBJ1-2, with TRBD1 as a possible D gene (5 bases). The germline gives CDR1 SNHLY, CDR2 FYNNEI. The CDR3 consists of 14 residues. Trimming removed 6 bases at V and 1 base at J, with 12 bases between. CDR3: CASSAGTDNYGYTF. CDR3 bases: TGTGCCAGCAGCGCCGGGACGGATAACTATGGCTACACCTTC.

This clonotype was picked up a small number of times. The CDR3 DNA reads TGTGCCAGCAGCTCCCTCGGGCCGGGCACTGAAGCTTTCTTT. This encodes CASSSLGPGTEAFF. The rearrangement links TRBV7-3 to TRBJ1-1; D unclear. Germline CDR1 SGHTA, CDR2 FQGTGA. The V gene lost 4 bases and the J gene lost 4 bases, with 13 bases spanning the gap. The CDR3 spans 14 residues.

V is TRBV11-2 and J is TRBJ2-3; D uncertain. The germline V gene encodes CDR1 SGHAT and CDR2 FQNNGV. Trimming took off 0 bases at V and 6 bases at J, with 7 bases between the two ends. The CDR3 extends over 13 amino acids. The CDR3 DNA sequence: TGTGCCAGCAGCTTAGAAACACTCGATACGCAGTATTTT. Translation: CASSLETLDTQYF. The full variable domain, with the rest looked up from reference TRBV11-2 and TRBJ2-3, is EAGVAQSPRYKIIEKRQSVAFWCNPISGHATLYWYQQILGQGPKLLIQFQNNGVVDDSQLPKDRFSAERLKGVDSTLKIQPAKLEDSAVYLCASSLETLDTQYFGPGTRLTVL.

The rearrangement joins TRBV28 to TRBJ1-1; perhaps TRBD1 as D (6 bases). Trimming stripped 5 bases from V and 0 bases from J, with 13 bases between. Germline CDR1 reads MDHEN; CDR2 reads SYDVKM. This CDR3 comprises 15 residues. The CDR3 region has the DNA TGTGCCAGCAGTCCCCTCCAGGGGATGAACACTGAAGCTTTCTTT. Its protein is CASSPLQGMNTEAFF.

This chain uses TRBV28 with TRBJ2-1; 7 positions match TRBD2. The CDR3 covers 16 residues. Unmatched junction bases numbered 5, after V lost 3 bases and J lost 0 bases. CDR1 MDHEN and CDR2 SYDVKM come from the germline V gene. The CDR3 protein is CASSFLSSGSYNEQFF. DNA of the CDR3: TGTGCCAGCAGTTTTCTTTCTAGCGGCTCCTACAATGAGCAGTTCTTC.

This clonotype was recorded once. V and J are TRBV24-1 and TRBJ2-1, with TRBD2 matching over 11 bases. V was pared by 5 bases and J by 8 bases, with 10 bases of the junction left unmatched. The CDR3 is made up of 16 amino acids. The germline V gene encodes CDR1 KGHDR and CDR2 SFDVKD. This chain's CDR3 is CATSASSGGFRDEQFF. CDR3 nucleotides: TGTGCCACCAGTGCCTCTAGCGGGGGGTTTAGGGATGAGCAGTTCTTC.

The chain has TRBV5-4 and TRBJ2-3, with TRBD2 as a possible D gene (5 bases). CDR1 and CDR2 (germline): SGHNT, YYREEE (reference sequence). This CDR3 is built from 16 residues. The V gene lost 0 bases and the J gene lost 2 bases, with 13 bases spanning the gap. CDR3 amino acids: CASSLELAPHTDTQYF. The CDR3 region has the DNA TGTGCCAGCAGCTTGGAGCTAGCCCCCCACACAGATACGCAGTATTTT.

The chain combines TRBV7-8 with TRBJ2-5; 8 nucleotides align to TRBD2. CDR1 SGHVS and CDR2 FQNEAQ come from the germline V gene. The CDR3 runs 16 residues. V dropped 0 bases and J dropped 0; count of bases not matched to a gene: 3. This chain's CDR3 is CASSLAHGGDQETQYF. The CDR3 DNA reads as TGTGCCAGCAGCTTAGCCCACGGGGGGGACCAAGAGACCCAGTACTTC.

V gene TRBV4-3 combines with J gene TRBJ1-5, with D perhaps matching TRBD1 (6 bases). CDR3 length: 15 amino acids. Per germline, CDR1 LGHNA and CDR2 YSLEER. V lost 3 bases to trimming and J lost 5 bases, with 14 bases between them. The CDR3 DNA reads TGCGCCAGCAGCCACGTGCACAGGGAAGATCAGCCCCAGCATTTT. Amino acid sequence: CASSHVHREDQPQHF.

The V and J genes are TRBV3-1 and TRBJ2-5; no definite D call. The CDR3 spans 13 residues. V lost 2 bases and J 2 bases, leaving 6 bases between the germline ends. Germline CDR1 is LGHDT and CDR2 is YNNKEL (reference sequence). CDR3 protein: CASSQIQQETQYF. The CDR3 region has the DNA TGTGCCAGCAGCCAAATACAGCAAGAGACCCAGTACTTC.

This clonotype appeared a few times. The rearrangement joins TRBV20-1 to TRBJ1-1; a weak D match, TRBD1 (5 bases). In germline, CDR1 is DFQATT, CDR2 SNEGSKA (reference sequence). V was trimmed by 0 bases and J by 0 bases, leaving 20 bases between them. The CDR3 totals 18 residues. The CDR3 nucleotides are TGCAGTGCTAGAGACGATACAGGTGTAGACCGTATGAACACTGAAGCTTTCTTT. Translating it yields CSARDDTGVDRMNTEAFF.

This chain joins TRBV20-1 and TRBJ1-4; D not resolved. Trimming pared 6 bases from V and 7 bases from J, leaving 6 bases between. Germline CDR1 DFQATT, CDR2 SNEGSKA (reference sequence). There are 10 residues in the CDR3. The CDR3 sequence: CSAVGEKLFF. The CDR3 region has the DNA TGCAGTGCCGTTGGTGAAAAACTGTTTTTT.

This rearrangement joins TRBV24-1 to TRBJ2-5; D remains unclear. The germline CDR1 and CDR2 sequences are KGHDR and SFDVKD. The length of the CDR3 is 12 residues. Trimming took off 4 bases at V and 4 bases at J, with 6 bases between the two ends. DNA of the CDR3: TGTGCCACCAGTGAAGGAGCAGAGACCCAGTACTTC. As protein: CATSEGAETQYF.

The chain joins TRBV2 to TRBJ2-5; D gene uncertain. Trimming removed 0 bases at V and 2 bases at J, with 13 bases between. Germline V lookup: CDR1 SNHLY, CDR2 FYNNEI. CDR3 size: 16 residues. The CDR3 DNA is TGTGCCAGCAGTGAAGCGCAGGCTACAATTCAAGAGACCCAGTACTTC. This encodes CASSEAQATIQETQYF.

The chain is built from TRBV5-1 and TRBJ1-1, with D unclear. Trimming removed 0 bases at V and 1 base at J, with 22 bases between. Per the germline V gene, CDR1 is SGHRS and CDR2 is YFSETQ. The CDR3 is 19 amino acids. CDR3 in DNA: TGCGCCAGCAGCTTGGGATTCACGCCGGCCGTCGCAAAGAACACTGAAGCTTTCTTT. Encoded protein: CASSLGFTPAVAKNTEAFF.

The V and J genes are TRBV6-5 and TRBJ2-7, with D unresolved. Germline CDR1 MNHEY, CDR2 SVGAGI. The germline V and J ends were trimmed by 2 bases and 2 bases, with 19 bases remaining between them. This CDR3 region has 17 residues. CDR3 residues: CASSYTSIGDFPYEQYV. Written as DNA, the CDR3 is TGTGCCAGCAGTTACACTTCGATTGGGGATTTTCCCTACGAGCAGTACGTC.

This chain links TRBV10-3 with TRBJ1-1, with TRBD1 matching 9 bases. The V segment lost 11 bases and the J segment 5 bases; nucleotides outside the gene matches: 3. Germline lookup yields CDR1 ENHRY and CDR2 SYGVKD. The CDR3 is 11 amino acids. The CDR3 DNA follows: TGTGCCGGAGGGACAGGGACTGAAGCTTTCTTT. Amino acids: CAGGTGTEAFF.

This clonotype was observed a handful of times. This chain joins TRBV21-1 and TRBJ2-1; TRBD2 is the table's D call, not checked against the DNA. TRBV21-1 is a pseudogene segment. CDR3 length: 12 amino acids. CDR3 loop: CASSKARTSPFF. The CDR3 region has the DNA TGTGCCAGCAGCAAAGCAAGGACTAGCCCGTTCTTC.

This clonotype has more than one count but fewer than ten. CDR3 nucleotide sequence: TGTGCCAGCAGCTCCGGGACTAGCGGCGGGGAGACCCAGTACTTC. The encoded protein is CASSSGTSGGETQYF. The rearrangement joins TRBV5-4 to TRBJ2-5; 11 nucleotides line up with TRBD2. This CDR3 is 15 amino acids long. Germline V gene lookup returns CDR1 SGHNT and CDR2 YYREEE (reference sequence). V was pared by 3 bases and J by 5 bases, with 6 bases of the junction left unmatched.

This clonotype turned up a few times. CDR3 nucleotides: TGTGCCAGCAAGCTGGATATGAGGAGCACTGAAGCTTTCTTT. Translated: CASKLDMRSTEAFF. The chain carries TRBV2 and TRBJ1-1; no definite D call. Germline V CDR1 and CDR2: SNHLY, FYNNEI. The CDR3 has 14 amino acids. Trimming cost V 7 bases and J 4 bases, with 16 bases left between them.

This chain connects TRBV6-2 or TRBV6-3 to TRBJ2-2; TRBD2 might be the D (5 bases). V lost 8 bases and J lost 0, with 16 bases in between. CDR3 length equals 16 residues. Germline CDR1 reads MNHEY; CDR2 reads SVGEGT. The CDR3 is CASCSFSGSNTGELFF. The CDR3 nucleotides read TGTGCCAGCTGCTCCTTTTCGGGGTCGAACACCGGGGAGCTGTTTTTT.

The CDR3 nucleotides read TGTGCCAGCAGCCCCAGCCTCGGGACAGAGAACACCGGGGAGCTGTTTTTT. The encoded protein is CASSPSLGTENTGELFF. The chain carries TRBV12-3 or TRBV12-4 and TRBJ2-2, with 7 bases matching TRBD1. This CDR3 is 17 amino acids long. With 6 bases clipped from V and 1 base from J, the junction kept 11 bases outside the gene matches.

The table lists this clonotype with a few counts. The gene calls are TRBV4-2 and TRBJ2-7; D unresolved. Germline V CDR1 and CDR2: LGHNA, YNFKEQ. This CDR3 has 13 amino acids. V lost 0 bases and J 5 bases, leaving 8 bases between the germline ends. For the CDR3, the DNA is TGTGCCAGCAGCCAAGATTCGGGCGACGAGCAGTACGTC. Encoded protein: CASSQDSGDEQYV.

This clonotype turned up a few times. The chain uses TRBV23-1 and TRBJ2-7, with a possible D match to TRBD1 (6 bases). TRBV23-1 has ORF status, its function being uncertain. The V gene lost 3 bases and the J gene lost 3 bases, with 30 bases spanning the gap. CDR3 length: 20 residues. CDR3: CASSQPPGWSYRDIIYEQYF. DNA for the CDR3: TGCGCCAGCAGTCAGCCCCCCGGGTGGTCTTATCGGGACATCATCTACGAGCAGTACTTC.